The rows below give T cell receptor beta chains drawn from one sample of a study of cytomegalovirus exposure and HLA in healthy donors. Libraries were prepared by immunoSEQ multiplex PCR; TCRdb keeps only in-frame clonotypes and omits some of them. The sample holds around 170,000 clones, more than 75% seen once. The sequenced material came from PBMCs. Receptor source: a woman under 30 in good health and CMV-seronegative. The conserved cysteine and the conserved F or W are not part of the CDR3 here. D genes are given only for firm matches.

>TRBV6-1|TRBD1
ASSEGQGATNEKLF
>TRBV6-5|-
ASSYQLPGTYEQY
>TRBV5-1|-
ASSLIGAVTEAF
>TRBV7-2|-
ASSFDSNNQPQH
>TRBV2|TRBD2
ASPGLAGGVEQF
>TRBV6-6|-
ASKQYNEQF
>TRBV10-2|TRBD1
ASSEPYPTGKEDQPQH
>TRBV11-1|-
ASSPRQGGYEQY
>TRBV6-4|-
ARLRANDSSKNIQY
>TRBV18|TRBD1
ASSPPGTGGTGELF
>TRBV7-6|TRBD1
ASSTTSTGAYEQY
>TRBV5-1|-
ASSGLTGTSDEQY
>TRBV5-1|-
ASTPGDSYNEQF
>TRBV10-1|TRBD1
ASNRDRVGEQF
>TRBV10-3|-
AISESTGYGYT
>TRBV5-1|-
ASSPRSQGEGYT
>TRBV4-2|-
ASSQDKPYGQPQH
>TRBV11-3|-
ASSLVGGSYEQY
>TRBV2|-
ASKSAVRSYNEQF
>TRBV5-4|TRBD2
ASSLPAGGRGAGGELF
>TRBV5-1|TRBD2
ASSFSGTSGELEQY
>TRBV6-4|TRBD1
ASSTGTGETGELF
>TRBV28|-
ASSPGDDLTDTQY
>TRBV15|-
ATSRDSTLT
>TRBV6-6|-
ASRQRLSTDTQY
>TRBV7-9|TRBD2
ASSRSGGAVRNEQF
>TRBV30|-
AWSGGIHEQY
>TRBV27|TRBD2
ASSSLAGDRIEQF
>TRBV11-3|TRBD2
ASSSGLAGSTDTQY
>TRBV11-2|-
ASSLVTRGRTSGNTIY
>TRBV29-1|-
SYRQADSYEQY
>TRBV6-6|-
ASSYRHFANTGELF
>TRBV6-6|-
ASSYSTSRREAF
>TRBV6-1|-
ASSNRASTDTQY
>TRBV6-1|-
ASSEWGVMNTEAF
>TRBV5-4|TRBD2
ASSATSGIGWTQY
>TRBV18|-
ASSPPSNYEQY
>TRBV27|TRBD1
ASKLIGGNGELF
>TRBV27|TRBD2
ASSPLGRAGYNEQF
>TRBV27|-
ASSKRLRGETQY
>TRBV13|TRBD1
ASSSRGTGGHNSPLH